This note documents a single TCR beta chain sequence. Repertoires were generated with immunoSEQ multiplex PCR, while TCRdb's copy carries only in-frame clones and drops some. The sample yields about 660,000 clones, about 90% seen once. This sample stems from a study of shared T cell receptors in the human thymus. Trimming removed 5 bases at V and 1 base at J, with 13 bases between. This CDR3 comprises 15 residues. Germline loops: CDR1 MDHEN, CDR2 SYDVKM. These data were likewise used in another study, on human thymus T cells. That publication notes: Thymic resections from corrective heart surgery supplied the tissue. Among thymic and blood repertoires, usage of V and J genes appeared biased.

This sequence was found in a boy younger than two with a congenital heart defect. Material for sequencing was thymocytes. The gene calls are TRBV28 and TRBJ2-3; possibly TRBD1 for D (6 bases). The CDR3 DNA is TGTGCCAGCAGTACTCAGGGGTTGGGCACAGATACGCAGTATTTT. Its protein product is CASSTQGLGTDTQYF.